This T cell receptor (beta chain) came from a study of cytomegalovirus exposure and HLA in healthy donors. Germline assignment: CDR1 MNHNS and CDR2 SASEGT. The CDR3 runs 13 residues. Trimming took 2 bases from V and 13 from J, leaving 17 bases between them. The study drew the donors from its approximately 110-subject validation cohort, separate from the approximately 700-subject first cohort. The method was immunoSEQ multiplex PCR; TCRdb's version includes in-frame clones alone and lacks a portion of them. The sample carries 100,000 or so clones, over 85% recorded once. V is TRBV6-1 and J is TRBJ1-1; D ambiguous. This receptor was obtained from a woman under 30 in good health and CMV-seronegative. Sequenced sample: PBMCs. Here the CDR3 reads CASSEHRSLSGFF. CDR3 nucleotide sequence: TGTGCCAGCAGTGAACACAGAAGTCTAAGTGGTTTCTTT.